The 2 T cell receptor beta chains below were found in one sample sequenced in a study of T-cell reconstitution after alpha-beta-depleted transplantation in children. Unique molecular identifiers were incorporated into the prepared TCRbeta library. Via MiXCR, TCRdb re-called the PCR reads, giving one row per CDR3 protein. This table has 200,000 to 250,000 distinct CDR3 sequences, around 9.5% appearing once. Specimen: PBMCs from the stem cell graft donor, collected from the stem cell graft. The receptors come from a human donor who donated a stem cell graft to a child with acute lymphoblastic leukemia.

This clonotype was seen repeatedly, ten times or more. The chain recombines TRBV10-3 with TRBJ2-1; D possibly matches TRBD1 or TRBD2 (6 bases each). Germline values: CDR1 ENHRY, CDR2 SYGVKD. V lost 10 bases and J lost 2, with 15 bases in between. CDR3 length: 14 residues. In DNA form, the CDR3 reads TGTGCCACCCCAGGAGGGGGGACCTACAATGAGCAGTTCTTC. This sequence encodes CATPGGGTYNEQFF.

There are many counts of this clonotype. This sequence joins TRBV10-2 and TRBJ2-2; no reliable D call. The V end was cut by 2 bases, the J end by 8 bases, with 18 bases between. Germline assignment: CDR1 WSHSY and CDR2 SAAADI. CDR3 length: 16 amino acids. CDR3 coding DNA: TGCGCCAGCAGTGAGCTGGCTAGTGGCCGCCGTGGGGAGCTGTTTTTT. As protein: CASSELASGRRGELFF.